These T cell receptor beta chains were read from a single sample in a study of regulatory T cells in long-lasting Graves disease. TCRdb fed the multiplex PCR reads into MiXCR, producing one record per CDR3 protein. Seen here are over 300,000 distinct CDR3 sequences, less than 20% observed once, and the top ten hold roughly 29%. Sequencing was performed on peripheral blood mononuclear cells (PBMCs), taken when the disease was refractory, from a patient treated with antithyroid drugs. These receptors were collected from a female donor with Graves disease. Each CDR3 is given with its conserved first and last residue. Each record gives: CDR3 length, D gene, J gene, clone size, V gene, CDR3 DNA, CDR3 protein. A D gene is named only where the DNA matches it firmly. Size is stated for part of the rows, as once, few or many counts, or as a class when the clone is expanded.

cdr3_length: 14
d_call: -
j_call: TRBJ1-2
clone_size: few
v_call: TRBV4-1
cdr3_nt: TGCGCCAGCAGCCAAGTATCAAGGGGCGGCGGCTACACCTTC
cdr3_aa: CASSQVSRGGGYTF

cdr3_length: 13
d_call: -
j_call: TRBJ2-4
clone_size: few
v_call: TRBV27
cdr3_nt: TGTGCCAGCAGTAATGAGGCCAAAAACATTCAGTACTTC
cdr3_aa: CASSNEAKNIQYF

cdr3_length: 15
d_call: TRBD1
j_call: TRBJ1-6
clone_size: many
v_call: TRBV5-1
cdr3_nt: TGCGCCAGCAACCCGGGGACAGGGGGTAATTCACCCCTCCACTTT
cdr3_aa: CASNPGTGGNSPLHF

cdr3_length: 18
d_call: TRBD2
j_call: TRBJ2-2
clone_size: -
v_call: TRBV19
cdr3_nt: TGTGCCAGTAGTATGACTAGCGGGGGGCCTCAAGCGACCGGGGAGCTGTTTTTT
cdr3_aa: CASSMTSGGPQATGELFF

cdr3_length: 16
d_call: -
j_call: TRBJ2-5
clone_size: -
v_call: TRBV30
cdr3_nt: TGTGCCTGGAGTGCCCTCAGGGGGGGGGACGGATTGACCCAGTACTTC
cdr3_aa: CAWSALRGGDGLTQYF

cdr3_length: 19
d_call: TRBD1
j_call: TRBJ2-6
clone_size: few
v_call: TRBV20-1
cdr3_nt: TGCAGTGCTAGAGATGGGTTGGGACAGGGTATTCCTGGGGCCAATGTCCTGACTTTC
cdr3_aa: CSARDGLGQGIPGANVLTF

cdr3_length: 14
d_call: TRBD1
j_call: TRBJ1-6
clone_size: many
v_call: TRBV28
cdr3_nt: TGTGCCAGCAGTCCCGGGACAGGGGTTTCACCCCTCCACTTT
cdr3_aa: CASSPGTGVSPLHF

cdr3_length: 12
d_call: -
j_call: TRBJ1-6
clone_size: -
v_call: TRBV27
cdr3_nt: TGTGCCAGCAGTTTGACGGGATCATCCCTCCACTTT
cdr3_aa: CASSLTGSSLHF

cdr3_length: 14
d_call: TRBD1
j_call: TRBJ1-2
clone_size: many
v_call: TRBV28
cdr3_nt: TGTGCCAGCACCCCTCAACAGGGGAACTATGGCTACACCTTC
cdr3_aa: CASTPQQGNYGYTF

cdr3_length: 17
d_call: -
j_call: TRBJ1-5
clone_size: -
v_call: TRBV20-1
cdr3_nt: TGCAGTGCTAGGATTCCGGGACACCAGAATAGCAATCAGCCCCAGCATTTT
cdr3_aa: CSARIPGHQNSNQPQHF

cdr3_length: 14
d_call: -
j_call: TRBJ2-3
clone_size: -
v_call: TRBV12-3/TRBV12-4
cdr3_nt: TGTGCCAGCAGTTCCTACTGGGTCACAGATACGCAGTATTTT
cdr3_aa: CASSSYWVTDTQYF

cdr3_length: 14
d_call: -
j_call: TRBJ1-1
clone_size: few
v_call: TRBV20-1
cdr3_nt: TGCAGTGCTCCGCAACTTTTGGCGGACACTGAAGCTTTCTTT
cdr3_aa: CSAPQLLADTEAFF

cdr3_length: 13
d_call: -
j_call: TRBJ2-7
clone_size: few
v_call: TRBV12-3/TRBV12-4
cdr3_nt: TGTGCCAGCAGTTCGAGGGCCAGTTACGAGCAGTACTTC
cdr3_aa: CASSSRASYEQYF

cdr3_length: 14
d_call: -
j_call: TRBJ1-2
clone_size: -
v_call: TRBV24-1
cdr3_nt: TGTGCCACCAGTGATTTTTCCAGTAACTATGGCTACACCTTC
cdr3_aa: CATSDFSSNYGYTF

cdr3_length: 14
d_call: -
j_call: TRBJ2-7
clone_size: many
v_call: TRBV6-1
cdr3_nt: TGTGCCAGCAGCGCCTCGCCAGGTTGGCGGGAGCAGTACTTC
cdr3_aa: CASSASPGWREQYF

cdr3_length: 15
d_call: TRBD2
j_call: TRBJ2-7
clone_size: -
v_call: TRBV11-2
cdr3_nt: TGTGCCAGCAAAGGGTACCGGGAGGGCCCGTACGAGCAGTACTTC
cdr3_aa: CASKGYREGPYEQYF

cdr3_length: 14
d_call: -
j_call: TRBJ2-7
clone_size: many
v_call: TRBV28
cdr3_nt: TGTGCCAGCAGCCAGGGAGGCACTGGCTACGAGCAGTACTTC
cdr3_aa: CASSQGGTGYEQYF

cdr3_length: 17
d_call: -
j_call: TRBJ1-2
clone_size: many
v_call: TRBV12-5
cdr3_nt: TGTGCTAGTGTTCATGCACTCGGGACTGAGGCTAACTATGGCTACACCTTC
cdr3_aa: CASVHALGTEANYGYTF

cdr3_length: 15
d_call: -
j_call: TRBJ2-3
clone_size: few
v_call: TRBV5-6
cdr3_nt: TGTGCCAGCAGCTTTAATGGAGGGAGCACAGATACGCAGTATTTT
cdr3_aa: CASSFNGGSTDTQYF

cdr3_length: 15
d_call: TRBD1
j_call: TRBJ1-4
clone_size: many
v_call: TRBV7-9
cdr3_nt: TGTGCCAGCAGCCCTGGACAGGGATCAGGTGAAAAACTGTTTTTT
cdr3_aa: CASSPGQGSGEKLFF

cdr3_length: 16
d_call: -
j_call: TRBJ2-7
clone_size: many
v_call: TRBV7-2
cdr3_nt: TGTGCCAGCAGCTTAGAGTACGGGCAGGGCGACCTCGAGCAGTACTTC
cdr3_aa: CASSLEYGQGDLEQYF

cdr3_length: 18
d_call: TRBD2
j_call: TRBJ2-7
clone_size: many
v_call: TRBV10-3
cdr3_nt: TGTGCCATCAGTGATGGTAGGGGAGCGGGAGTTATCTCCTACGAGCAGTACTTC
cdr3_aa: CAISDGRGAGVISYEQYF

cdr3_length: 17
d_call: TRBD2
j_call: TRBJ2-1
clone_size: -
v_call: TRBV14
cdr3_nt: TGTGCCAGCAGCCAAGGACCCAGGGCGGGAGTGTGGAATGAGCAGTTCTTC
cdr3_aa: CASSQGPRAGVWNEQFF

cdr3_length: 15
d_call: TRBD1
j_call: TRBJ1-1
clone_size: many
v_call: TRBV19
cdr3_nt: TGTGCCAGTAGTATAGGGCAGGGGGTGCGGACTGAAGCTTTCTTT
cdr3_aa: CASSIGQGVRTEAFF

cdr3_length: 16
d_call: TRBD1
j_call: TRBJ2-7
clone_size: few
v_call: TRBV7-6
cdr3_nt: TGTGCCAGCAGCTTAGCCCTCGGAACAGGGGCCTACGAGCAGTACTTC
cdr3_aa: CASSLALGTGAYEQYF

cdr3_length: 16
d_call: -
j_call: TRBJ2-2
clone_size: -
v_call: TRBV20-1
cdr3_nt: TGCAGTGCTAGCGGCCGAGGAGCACTAAACACCGGGGAGCTGTTTTTT
cdr3_aa: CSASGRGALNTGELFF

cdr3_length: 14
d_call: -
j_call: TRBJ2-3
clone_size: -
v_call: TRBV30
cdr3_nt: TGTGCCTGGAGTGACGGGACCACCACAGATACGCAGTATTTT
cdr3_aa: CAWSDGTTTDTQYF

cdr3_length: 14
d_call: -
j_call: TRBJ1-5
clone_size: many
v_call: TRBV7-2
cdr3_nt: TGTGCCAGCAGCTTACGGGGATTTGATCAGCCCCAGCATTTT
cdr3_aa: CASSLRGFDQPQHF

cdr3_length: 13
d_call: -
j_call: TRBJ2-7
clone_size: many
v_call: TRBV29-1
cdr3_nt: TGCAGCGTTGAGGCCGGGGGCGACTACGAGCAGTACTTC
cdr3_aa: CSVEAGGDYEQYF

cdr3_length: 16
d_call: TRBD1
j_call: TRBJ2-2
clone_size: -
v_call: TRBV19
cdr3_nt: TGTGCCAGTAGTATAGATGACAGGGCGAACACCGGGGAGCTGTTTTTT
cdr3_aa: CASSIDDRANTGELFF

cdr3_length: 14
d_call: -
j_call: TRBJ2-5
clone_size: -
v_call: TRBV7-2
cdr3_nt: TGTGCCAGCAGCTCTCTTGGGGGACAAGAGACCCAGTACTTC
cdr3_aa: CASSSLGGQETQYF

cdr3_length: 14
d_call: TRBD1
j_call: TRBJ1-1
clone_size: many
v_call: TRBV28
cdr3_nt: TGTGCCAGCAGTGCGGGACAGGGACACACTGAAGCTTTCTTT
cdr3_aa: CASSAGQGHTEAFF

cdr3_length: 17
d_call: -
j_call: TRBJ1-1
clone_size: many
v_call: TRBV30
cdr3_nt: TGTGCCTGGAGTGTACCCCACCGGGGGCCGGTCGACACTGAAGCTTTCTTT
cdr3_aa: CAWSVPHRGPVDTEAFF

cdr3_length: 14
d_call: -
j_call: TRBJ1-4
clone_size: many
v_call: TRBV28
cdr3_nt: TGTGCCAGCAGGATGGCGGGGCTAGGTGAAAAACTGTTTTTT
cdr3_aa: CASRMAGLGEKLFF

cdr3_length: 14
d_call: TRBD1
j_call: TRBJ2-7
clone_size: many
v_call: TRBV3-1
cdr3_nt: TGTGCCAGCAGCCACCGGGACAGGTGGTACGAGCAGTACTTC
cdr3_aa: CASSHRDRWYEQYF

cdr3_length: 14
d_call: -
j_call: TRBJ1-1
clone_size: many
v_call: TRBV12-3/TRBV12-4
cdr3_nt: TGTGCCAGCACCCTTGGACAAAGGAACACTGAAGCTTTCTTT
cdr3_aa: CASTLGQRNTEAFF

cdr3_length: 14
d_call: TRBD1
j_call: TRBJ1-4
clone_size: many
v_call: TRBV27
cdr3_nt: TGTGCCAGCAGTTGGGGGACAGACCCGGAAAAACTGTTTTTT
cdr3_aa: CASSWGTDPEKLFF

cdr3_length: 14
d_call: -
j_call: TRBJ1-1
clone_size: many
v_call: TRBV14
cdr3_nt: TGTGCCAGCAGCCGAGGGACAATCGGGACTGAAGCTTTCTTT
cdr3_aa: CASSRGTIGTEAFF

cdr3_length: 14
d_call: -
j_call: TRBJ2-3
clone_size: -
v_call: TRBV2
cdr3_nt: TGTGCCAGCACGCGACAGCCCAGCACAGATACGCAGTATTTT
cdr3_aa: CASTRQPSTDTQYF

cdr3_length: 14
d_call: -
j_call: TRBJ1-5
clone_size: many
v_call: TRBV7-9
cdr3_nt: TGTGCCAGCAGCTCACAGGGAAGCAATCAGCCCCAGCATTTT
cdr3_aa: CASSSQGSNQPQHF

cdr3_length: 15
d_call: TRBD1
j_call: TRBJ2-7
clone_size: few
v_call: TRBV6-1
cdr3_nt: TGTGCCAGCAGTAACCGGGACAGGGGGGCCTACGAGCAGTACTTC
cdr3_aa: CASSNRDRGAYEQYF